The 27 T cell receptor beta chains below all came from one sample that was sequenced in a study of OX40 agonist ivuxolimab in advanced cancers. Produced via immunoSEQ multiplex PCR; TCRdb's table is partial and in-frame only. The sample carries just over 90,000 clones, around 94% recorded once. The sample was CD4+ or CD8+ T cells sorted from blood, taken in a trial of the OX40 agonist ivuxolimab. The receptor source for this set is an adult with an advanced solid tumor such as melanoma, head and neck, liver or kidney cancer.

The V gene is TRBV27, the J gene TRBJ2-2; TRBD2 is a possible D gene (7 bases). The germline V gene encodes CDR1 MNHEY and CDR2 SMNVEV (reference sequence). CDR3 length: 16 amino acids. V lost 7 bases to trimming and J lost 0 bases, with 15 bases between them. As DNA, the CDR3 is TGTGCCAGCAAAAGGGCGGGGGCCTCGAACACCGGGGAGCTGTTTTTT. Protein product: CASKRAGASNTGELFF.

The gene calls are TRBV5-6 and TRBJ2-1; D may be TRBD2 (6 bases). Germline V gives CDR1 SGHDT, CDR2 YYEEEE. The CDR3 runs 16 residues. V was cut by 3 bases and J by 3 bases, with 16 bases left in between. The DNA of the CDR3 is TGTGCCAGCAGCTATGCAACTAGCAGCTTCTACAATGAGCAGTTCTTC. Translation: CASSYATSSFYNEQFF. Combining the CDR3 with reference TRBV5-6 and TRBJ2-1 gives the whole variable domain DAGVTQSPTHLIKTRGQQVTLRCSPKSGHDTVSWYQQALGQGPQFIFQYYEEEERQRGNFPDRFSGHQFPNYSSELNVNALLLGDSALYLCASSYATSSFYNEQFFGPGTRLTVL.

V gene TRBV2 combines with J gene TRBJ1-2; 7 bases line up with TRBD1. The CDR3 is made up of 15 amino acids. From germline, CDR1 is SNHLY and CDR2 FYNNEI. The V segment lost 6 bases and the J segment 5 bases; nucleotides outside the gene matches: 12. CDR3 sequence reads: CASRDTPGQQYGYTF. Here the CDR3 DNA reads TGTGCCAGCAGGGATACTCCGGGACAGCAATATGGCTACACCTTC. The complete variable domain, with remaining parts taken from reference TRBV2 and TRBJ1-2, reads EPEVTQTPSHQVTQMGQEVILRCVPISNHLYFYWYRQILGQKVEFLVSFYNNEISEKSEIFDDQFSVERPDGSNFTLKIRSTKLEDSAMYFCASRDTPGQQYGYTFGSGTRLTVV.

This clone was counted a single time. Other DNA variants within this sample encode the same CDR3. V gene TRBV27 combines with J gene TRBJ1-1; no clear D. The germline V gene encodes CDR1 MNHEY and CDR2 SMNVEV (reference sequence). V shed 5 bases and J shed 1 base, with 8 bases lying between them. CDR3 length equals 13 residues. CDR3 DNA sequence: TGTGCCAGCAGTCTGGGCTCGAACACTGAAGCTTTCTTT. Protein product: CASSLGSNTEAFF.

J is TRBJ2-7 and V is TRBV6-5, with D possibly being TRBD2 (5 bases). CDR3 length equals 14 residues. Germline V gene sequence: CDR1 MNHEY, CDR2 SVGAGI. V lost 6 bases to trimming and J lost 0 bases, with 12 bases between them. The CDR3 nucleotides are TGTGCCAGCAGGGAACGGGGAAGCTCCTACGAGCAGTACTTC. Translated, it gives CASRERGSSYEQYF.

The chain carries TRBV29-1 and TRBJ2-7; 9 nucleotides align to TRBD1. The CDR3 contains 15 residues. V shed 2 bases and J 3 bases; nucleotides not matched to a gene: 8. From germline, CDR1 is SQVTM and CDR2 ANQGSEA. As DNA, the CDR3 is TGCAGCGTTGAATTGTTGGGACAGGGCTTCTACGAGCAGTACTTC. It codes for CSVELLGQGFYEQYF.

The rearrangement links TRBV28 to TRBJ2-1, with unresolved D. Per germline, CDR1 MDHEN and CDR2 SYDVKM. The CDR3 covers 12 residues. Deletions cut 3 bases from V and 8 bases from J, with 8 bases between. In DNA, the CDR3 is TGTGCCAGCAGTTTGACCCCCGATGAGCAGTTCTTC. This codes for CASSLTPDEQFF.

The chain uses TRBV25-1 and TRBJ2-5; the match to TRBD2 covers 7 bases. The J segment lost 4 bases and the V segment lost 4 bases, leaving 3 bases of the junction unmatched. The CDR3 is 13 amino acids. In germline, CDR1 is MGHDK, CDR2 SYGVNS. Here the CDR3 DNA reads TGTGCCAGCAGTGCCCTAGCGGTAGAGACCCAGTACTTC. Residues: CASSALAVETQYF.

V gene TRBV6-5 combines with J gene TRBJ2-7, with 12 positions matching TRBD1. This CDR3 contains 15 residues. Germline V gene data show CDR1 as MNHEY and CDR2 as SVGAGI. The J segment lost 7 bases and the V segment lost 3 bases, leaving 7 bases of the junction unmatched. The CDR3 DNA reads TGTGCCAGCAGTTATCCGGGACAGGGGGCGGTTGAGCAGTACTTC. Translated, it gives CASSYPGQGAVEQYF.

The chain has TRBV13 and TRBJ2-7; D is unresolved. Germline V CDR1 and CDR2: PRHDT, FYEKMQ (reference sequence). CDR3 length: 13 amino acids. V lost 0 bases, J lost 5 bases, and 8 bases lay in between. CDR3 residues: CASSLGSLNEQYF. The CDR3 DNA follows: TGTGCCAGCAGCTTAGGATCGCTCAACGAGCAGTACTTC.

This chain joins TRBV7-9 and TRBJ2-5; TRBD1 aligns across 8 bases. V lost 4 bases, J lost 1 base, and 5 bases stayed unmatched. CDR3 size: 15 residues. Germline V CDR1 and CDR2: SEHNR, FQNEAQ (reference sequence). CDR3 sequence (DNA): TGTGCCAGCAGCTATACAGGGGGGCGCCAAGAGACCCAGTACTTC. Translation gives CASSYTGGRQETQYF.

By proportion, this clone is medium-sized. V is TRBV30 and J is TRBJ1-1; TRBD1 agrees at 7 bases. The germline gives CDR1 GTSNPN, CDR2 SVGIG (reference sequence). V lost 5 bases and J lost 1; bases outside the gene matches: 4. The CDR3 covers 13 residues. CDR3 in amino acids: CAWQQGTNTEAFF. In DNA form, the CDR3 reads TGTGCCTGGCAACAGGGGACGAACACTGAAGCTTTCTTT.

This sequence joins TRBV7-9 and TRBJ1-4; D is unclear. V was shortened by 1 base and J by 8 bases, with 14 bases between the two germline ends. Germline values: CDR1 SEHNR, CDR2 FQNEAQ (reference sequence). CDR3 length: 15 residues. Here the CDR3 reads CASSLESAGREKLFF. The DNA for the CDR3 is TGTGCCAGCAGCTTAGAGAGTGCGGGGAGGGAAAAACTGTTTTTT.

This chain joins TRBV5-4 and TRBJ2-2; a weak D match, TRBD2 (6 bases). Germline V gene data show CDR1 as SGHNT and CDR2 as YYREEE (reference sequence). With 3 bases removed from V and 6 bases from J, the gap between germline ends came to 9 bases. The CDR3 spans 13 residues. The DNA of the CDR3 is TGTGCCAGCAGCTCGGGGGTGGCCGGGGAGCTGTTTTTT. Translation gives CASSSGVAGELFF.

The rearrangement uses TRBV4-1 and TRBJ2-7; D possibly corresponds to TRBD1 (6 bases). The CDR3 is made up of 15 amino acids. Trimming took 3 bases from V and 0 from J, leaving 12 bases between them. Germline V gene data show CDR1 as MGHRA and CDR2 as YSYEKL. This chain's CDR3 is CASSQDRGSSYEQYF. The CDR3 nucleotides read TGCGCCAGCAGCCAGGACAGAGGATCCTCCTACGAGCAGTACTTC.

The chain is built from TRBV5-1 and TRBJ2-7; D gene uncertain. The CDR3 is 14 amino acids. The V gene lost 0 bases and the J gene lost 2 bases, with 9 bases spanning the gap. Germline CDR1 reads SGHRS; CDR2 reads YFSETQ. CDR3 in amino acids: CASSLAETPYEQYF. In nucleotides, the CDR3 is TGCGCCAGCAGCTTGGCGGAGACACCCTACGAGCAGTACTTC.

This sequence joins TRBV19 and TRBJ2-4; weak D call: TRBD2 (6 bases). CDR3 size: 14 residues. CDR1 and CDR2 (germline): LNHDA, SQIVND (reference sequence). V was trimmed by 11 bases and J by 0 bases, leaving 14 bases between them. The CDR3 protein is CACSGATAKNIQYF. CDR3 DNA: TGTGCCTGCTCGGGAGCGACAGCCAAAAACATTCAGTACTTC.

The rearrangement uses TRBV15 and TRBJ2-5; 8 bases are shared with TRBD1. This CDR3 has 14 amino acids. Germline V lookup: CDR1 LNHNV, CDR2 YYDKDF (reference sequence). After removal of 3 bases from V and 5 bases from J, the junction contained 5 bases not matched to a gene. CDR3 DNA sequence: TGTGCCACCAGCAGGTCAGGGGGCACGGAGACCCAGTACTTC. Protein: CATSRSGGTETQYF.

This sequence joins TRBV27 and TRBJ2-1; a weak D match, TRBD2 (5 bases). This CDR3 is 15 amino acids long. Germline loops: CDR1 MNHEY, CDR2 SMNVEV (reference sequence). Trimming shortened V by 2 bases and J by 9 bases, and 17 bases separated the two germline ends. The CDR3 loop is CASSLTRPGRGEQFF. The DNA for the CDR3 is TGTGCCAGCAGTTTAACCCGCCCGGGCCGGGGTGAGCAGTTCTTC.

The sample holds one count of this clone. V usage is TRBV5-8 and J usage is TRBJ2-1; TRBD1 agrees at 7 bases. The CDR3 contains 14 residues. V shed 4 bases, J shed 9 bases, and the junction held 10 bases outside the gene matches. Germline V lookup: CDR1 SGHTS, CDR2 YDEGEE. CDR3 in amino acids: CASSPGTAEFEQFF. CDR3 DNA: TGTGCCAGCAGCCCGGGGACAGCAGAGTTTGAGCAGTTCTTC.

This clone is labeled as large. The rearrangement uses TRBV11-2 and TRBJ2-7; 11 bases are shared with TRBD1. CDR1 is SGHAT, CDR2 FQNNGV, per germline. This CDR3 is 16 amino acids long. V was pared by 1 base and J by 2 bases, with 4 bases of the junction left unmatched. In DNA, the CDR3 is TGTGCCAGCAGCTTAGGACCGGGACAGGGGGCCTACGAGCAGTACTTC. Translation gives CASSLGPGQGAYEQYF.

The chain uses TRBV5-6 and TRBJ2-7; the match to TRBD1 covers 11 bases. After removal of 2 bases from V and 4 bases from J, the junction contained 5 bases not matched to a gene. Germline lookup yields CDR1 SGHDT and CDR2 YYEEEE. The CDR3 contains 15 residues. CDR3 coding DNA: TGTGCCAGCAGCTTCGGACAGGGGGCCTTTTACGAGCAGTACTTC. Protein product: CASSFGQGAFYEQYF.

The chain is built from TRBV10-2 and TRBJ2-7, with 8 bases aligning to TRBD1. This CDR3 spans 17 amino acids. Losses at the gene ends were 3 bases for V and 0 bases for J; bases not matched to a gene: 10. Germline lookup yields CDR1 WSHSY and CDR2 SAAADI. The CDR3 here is CASSESTGAKFSYEQYF. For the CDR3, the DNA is TGCGCCAGCAGTGAATCGACAGGGGCAAAGTTCTCCTACGAGCAGTACTTC.

CDR3 nucleotide sequence: TGTGCCAGCAGCCCCGGGGTGGCCTCCTACGAGCAGTACTTC. It codes for CASSPGVASYEQYF. The genes are TRBV7-9 and TRBJ2-7; D is possibly TRBD2 (5 bases). Germline CDR1 and CDR2: SEHNR and FQNEAQ (reference sequence). The CDR3 covers 14 residues. Trimming took off 5 bases at V and 0 bases at J, with 11 bases between the two ends.

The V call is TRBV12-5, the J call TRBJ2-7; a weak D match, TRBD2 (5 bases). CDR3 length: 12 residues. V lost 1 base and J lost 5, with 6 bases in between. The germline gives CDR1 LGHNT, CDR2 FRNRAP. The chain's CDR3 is CASGLGRNEQYF. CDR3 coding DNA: TGTGCTAGTGGTTTGGGGAGGAACGAGCAGTACTTC.

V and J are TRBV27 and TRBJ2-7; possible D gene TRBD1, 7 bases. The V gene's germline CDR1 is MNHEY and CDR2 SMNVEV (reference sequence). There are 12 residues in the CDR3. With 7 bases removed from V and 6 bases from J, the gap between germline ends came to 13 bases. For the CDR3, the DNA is TGTGCCAGCAACTACAGGGGAGGCGAGCAGTACTTC. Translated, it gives CASNYRGGEQYF.

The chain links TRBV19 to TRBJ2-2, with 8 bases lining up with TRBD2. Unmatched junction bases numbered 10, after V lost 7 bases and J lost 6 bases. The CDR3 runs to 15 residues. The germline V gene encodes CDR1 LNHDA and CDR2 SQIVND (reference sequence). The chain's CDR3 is CASIAVAGLSGELFF. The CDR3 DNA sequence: TGTGCCAGTATAGCAGTAGCGGGATTGTCCGGGGAGCTGTTTTTT.